This passage covers 13 T cell receptor beta chains from one sample sequenced in a study of blood T cell repertoires in COVID-19. Sequencing was performed with immunoSEQ multiplex PCR; in TCRdb, only in-frame clones are kept and a portion is missing. Of hundreds of thousands of clones in the sample, 70% to 90% are singletons; the top ten hold around 1.8%. Sequencing used PBMCs or T cells enriched from blood (not recorded which). The receptors here all came from a woman aged 18-30 years with acute COVID-19.

This clone appeared a single time. The chain couples TRBV24-1 to TRBJ2-7, with unresolved D. Germline assignment: CDR1 KGHDR and CDR2 SFDVKD. This CDR3 region has 14 residues. Trimming removed 0 bases at V and 3 bases at J, with 8 bases between. In DNA, the CDR3 is TGTGCCACCAGTGATTTGGCCACCGGCTACGAGCAGTACTTC. Translated: CATSDLATGYEQYF.

The chain uses TRBV5-1 and TRBJ1-3, with D perhaps matching TRBD1 (6 bases). The germline CDR1 and CDR2 sequences are SGHRS and YFSETQ. V lost 0 bases to trimming and J lost 0 bases, with 13 bases between them. The CDR3 is 17 amino acids. CDR3 DNA: TGCGCCAGCAGCTTGGAGCATGGACAGTACTCTGGAAACACCATATATTTT. Its protein is CASSLEHGQYSGNTIYF.

The V gene is TRBV7-6, the J gene TRBJ1-1; D is possibly TRBD1 (6 bases). Germline loops: CDR1 SGHVS, CDR2 FNYEAQ. This CDR3 comprises 13 residues. Trimming removed 4 bases from V and 4 bases from J, with 10 bases in between. The CDR3 reads CASSYTGITEAFF. The CDR3 DNA follows: TGTGCCAGCAGCTATACAGGGATCACTGAAGCTTTCTTT.

The CDR3: CASGLVYGGKSSYEQYF. The CDR3 DNA is TGTGCTAGTGGTTTGGTATATGGCGGGAAGAGCTCCTACGAGCAGTACTTC. V gene TRBV12-5 combines with J gene TRBJ2-7; D is possibly TRBD2 (6 bases). Trimming cost V 0 bases and J 0 bases, with 15 bases left between them. Per germline, CDR1 LGHNT and CDR2 FRNRAP. CDR3 length equals 17 residues.

The chain is built from TRBV11-2 and TRBJ1-1; 9 bases are a match to TRBD1. The V gene's germline CDR1 is SGHAT and CDR2 FQNNGV. Trimming cost V 7 bases and J 0 bases; bases outside gene matches: 6. CDR3 length: 15 amino acids. CDR3 in amino acids: CASTHRGLLNTEAFF. The CDR3 DNA is TGTGCCAGCACTCACAGGGGGCTCCTGAACACTGAAGCTTTCTTT.

This chain uses TRBV27 with TRBJ2-7; 8 bases fit TRBD1. The CDR3 is 12 residues long. V was pared by 6 bases and J by 8 bases, with 6 bases of the junction left unmatched. Germline assignment: CDR1 MNHEY and CDR2 SMNVEV (reference sequence). The CDR3, as DNA: TGTGCCAGCAGCCGGGGACAGGCGAAGCAGTACTTC. Its protein is CASSRGQAKQYF.

The V call is TRBV6-5, the J call TRBJ2-1; no definite D call. V lost 4 bases and J lost 6, with 19 bases in between. Germline assignment: CDR1 MNHEY and CDR2 SVGAGI. The CDR3 runs 16 residues. CDR3 region: CASSSLSLSSGNEQFF. Written as DNA, the CDR3 is TGTGCCAGCAGTTCCCTATCGCTCTCAAGTGGCAATGAGCAGTTCTTC.

The chain employs TRBV2 and TRBJ1-1, with D possibly being TRBD1 (5 bases). The CDR3 has 12 residues. Germline V lookup: CDR1 SNHLY, CDR2 FYNNEI. V lost 2 bases, J lost 10 bases, and 11 bases lay in between. The CDR3 reads CASSEQGWGAFF. DNA of the CDR3: TGTGCCAGCAGTGAACAGGGATGGGGAGCTTTCTTT.

The V and J genes are TRBV5-4 and TRBJ2-7; tentative D call: TRBD2 (5 bases). V was cut by 2 bases and J by 5 bases, with 14 bases left in between. CDR3 length: 14 amino acids. Germline V CDR1 and CDR2: SGHNT, YYREEE (reference sequence). The CDR3 nucleotides are TGTGCCAGCAGCTTTATCGGGGTAGCTCACGAGCAGTACTTC. Its protein is CASSFIGVAHEQYF.

The rearrangement uses TRBV15 and TRBJ2-5; a weak D match, TRBD1 (7 bases). V was shortened by 2 bases and J by 2 bases, with 15 bases between the two germline ends. Germline V gene sequence: CDR1 LNHNV, CDR2 YYDKDF (reference sequence). The length of the CDR3 is 16 residues. The CDR3 nucleotides read TGTGCCACCAGCAGACACCGGGGGACAGAGCAAGAGACCCAGTACTTC. Encoded protein: CATSRHRGTEQETQYF.

This clone has just one count. This CDR3 is CASNEQGRDEKLFF. Here the CDR3 DNA reads TGTGCCAGCAACGAACAGGGGAGAGATGAAAAACTGTTTTTT. The V call is TRBV9, the J call TRBJ1-4, with 7 bases aligning to TRBD1. The V gene's germline CDR1 is SGDLS and CDR2 YYNGEE. CDR3 length: 14 amino acids. V shed 6 bases, J shed 6 bases, and the junction held 8 bases outside the gene matches.

The rearrangement links TRBV11-2 to TRBJ2-7; D may be TRBD1 (6 bases). Germline-derived CDR1 and CDR2 are SGHAT and FQNNGV. Trimming removed 5 bases at V and 3 bases at J, with 23 bases between. The CDR3 extends over 17 amino acids. CDR3 protein: CASSLGRTGTRSYEQYF. The CDR3 DNA follows: TGTGCCAGCAGCCTAGGGCGAACGGGGACACGAAGCTACGAGCAGTACTTC.

This clone has a handful of counts. The chain has TRBV4-1 and TRBJ2-1, with 7 bases lining up with TRBD2. This CDR3 comprises 15 residues. V lost 4 bases to trimming and J lost 4 bases; unmatched junction nucleotides: 7. Germline V CDR1 and CDR2: MGHRA, YSYEKL. The CDR3 loop reads CASSLGASGYNEQFF. In nucleotides, the CDR3 is TGCGCCAGCAGCCTCGGGGCTAGCGGATACAATGAGCAGTTCTTC.